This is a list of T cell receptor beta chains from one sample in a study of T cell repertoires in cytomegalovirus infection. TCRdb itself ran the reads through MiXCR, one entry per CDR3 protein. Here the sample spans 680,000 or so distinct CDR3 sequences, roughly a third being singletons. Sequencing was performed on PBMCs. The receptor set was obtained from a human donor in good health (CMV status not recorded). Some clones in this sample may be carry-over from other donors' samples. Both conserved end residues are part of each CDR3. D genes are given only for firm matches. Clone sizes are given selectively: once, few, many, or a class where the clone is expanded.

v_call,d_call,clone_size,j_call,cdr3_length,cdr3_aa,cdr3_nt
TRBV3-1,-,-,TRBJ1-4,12,CASSPQETKLFF,TGTGCCAGCAGCCCCCAGGAGACCAAACTGTTTTTT
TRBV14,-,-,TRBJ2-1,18,CASSQGRIAARRYNEQFF,TGTGCCAGCAGCCAAGGCAGAATAGCGGCCAGGAGGTACAATGAGCAGTTCTTC
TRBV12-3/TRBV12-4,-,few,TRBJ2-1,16,CASSLAIPFGYQEQFF,TGTGCCAGCAGTTTAGCGATTCCGTTTGGATATCAAGAGCAGTTCTTC
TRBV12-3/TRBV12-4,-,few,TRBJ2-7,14,CASSQTGGAYEQYF,TGTGCCAGCAGTCAGACAGGAGGGGCCTACGAGCAGTACTTC
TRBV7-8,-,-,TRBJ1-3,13,CASSLGQLDTIYF,TGTGCCAGCAGCCTCGGACAGTTGGACACCATATATTTT
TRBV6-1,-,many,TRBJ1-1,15,CASSEGGGMNTEAFF,TGTGCCAGCAGTGAAGGGGGGGGGATGAACACTGAAGCTTTCTTT
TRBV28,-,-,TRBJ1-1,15,CASIRRRGANTEAFF,TGTGCCAGCATAAGGCGTCGCGGGGCGAACACTGAAGCTTTCTTT
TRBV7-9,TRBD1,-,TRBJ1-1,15,CASNFFDRGDTEAFF,TGTGCCAGCAACTTCTTTGACAGGGGGGACACTGAAGCTTTCTTT
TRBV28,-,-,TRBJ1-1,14,CASSLDPINTEAFF,TGTGCCAGCAGTTTAGACCCAATAAACACTGAAGCTTTCTTT
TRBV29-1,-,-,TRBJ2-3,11,CSAEKAQTQYF,TGCAGCGCCGAAAAGGCCCAGACGCAGTATTTT
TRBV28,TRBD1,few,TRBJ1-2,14,CASSSPLTGRSYTF,TGTGCCAGCAGTTCACCATTGACAGGGAGAAGCTACACCTTC
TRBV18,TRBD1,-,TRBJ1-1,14,CASSPGDRATEAFF,TGTGCCAGCTCACCAGGGGACAGGGCGACTGAAGCTTTCTTT
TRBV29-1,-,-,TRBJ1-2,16,CSVDSERPGRRYGYTF,TGCAGCGTTGATTCGGAGCGACCGGGACGGCGCTATGGCTACACCTTC
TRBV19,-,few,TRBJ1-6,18,CASSITVEGPGLDSPLHF,TGTGCCAGTAGTATAACCGTGGAGGGGCCGGGTTTGGATTCACCCCTCCACTTT
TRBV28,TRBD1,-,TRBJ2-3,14,CASSKSGTGDTQYF,TGTGCCAGCAGTAAATCCGGGACAGGGGATACGCAGTATTTT
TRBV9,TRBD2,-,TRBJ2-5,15,CASSESGGAQETQYF,TGTGCCAGCAGCGAGAGCGGGGGGGCCCAAGAGACCCAGTACTTC
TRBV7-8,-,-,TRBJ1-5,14,CASSPNGLNQPQHF,TGTGCCAGCAGCCCCAACGGGCTTAATCAGCCCCAGCATTTT
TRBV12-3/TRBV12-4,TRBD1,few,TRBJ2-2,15,CASRPRQGGTGELFF,TGTGCCAGCAGACCTAGACAGGGTGGAACCGGGGAGCTGTTTTTT
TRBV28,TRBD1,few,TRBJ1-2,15,CASRHRDRGIYGYTF,TGTGCCAGCAGACACCGGGACAGGGGGATCTATGGCTACACCTTC
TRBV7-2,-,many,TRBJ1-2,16,CASSWTSGTTNYGYTF,TGTGCCAGCAGCTGGACCTCCGGGACGACAAACTATGGCTACACCTTC
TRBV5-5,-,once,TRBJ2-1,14,CASSLDTRGWEQFF,TGTGCCAGCAGCTTGGACACACGGGGCTGGGAGCAGTTCTTC
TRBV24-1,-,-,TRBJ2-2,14,CATSDLSSPGELFF,TGTGCCACCAGTGATTTGTCTAGCCCCGGGGAGCTGTTTTTT
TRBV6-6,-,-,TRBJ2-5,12,CASSYYQETQYF,TGTGCCAGCAGTTACTACCAAGAGACCCAGTACTTC
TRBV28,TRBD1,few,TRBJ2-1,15,CASGGRDRAVNEQFF,TGTGCCAGCGGCGGCCGGGACAGGGCTGTCAATGAGCAGTTCTTC
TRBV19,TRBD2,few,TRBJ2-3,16,CASSDGTSGKLDTQYF,TGTGCCAGTAGTGACGGGACTAGCGGGAAGCTAGATACGCAGTATTTT
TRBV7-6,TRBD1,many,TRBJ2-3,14,CASSLYRGIDTQYF,TGTGCCAGCAGCTTATACAGGGGAATAGATACGCAGTATTTT
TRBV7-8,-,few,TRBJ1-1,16,CASSLAVSWVDTEAFF,TGTGCCAGCAGCTTAGCGGTCTCCTGGGTAGACACTGAAGCTTTCTTT
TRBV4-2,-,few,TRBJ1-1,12,CASSQVGGEAFF,TGTGCCAGCAGCCAAGTGGGGGGGGAGGCTTTCTTT